Each of the 8 T cell receptor beta chains below was sequenced from the same sample in a study of regulatory T cells in long-lasting Graves disease. Documented time point: newly diagnosed GD, antithyroid drugs for less than 3 months. PBMC-derived RNA was used for the TCR library. iRepertoire HTBI primers and Arm-PCR of CDR3 regions built TCR beta libraries. TCRdb re-analysed the multiplex PCR reads in MiXCR, keeping a single row per CDR3 protein. The sample comprises fewer than 350,000 distinct CDR3 sequences, approximately 20% of which are singletons, and 38% rests with the top ten. Source: peripheral blood mononuclear cells (PBMCs), taken at new diagnosis, from a patient treated with antithyroid drugs. The receptors here all came from a female donor with Graves disease.

This clonotype has at least ten counts. The chain carries TRBV19 and TRBJ1-1; D ambiguous. The CDR3 is 12 residues long. Germline-derived CDR1 and CDR2 are LNHDA and SQIVND (reference sequence). The ends were cut back, 2 bases at V and 1 base at J, with 2 bases in the middle. CDR3 in DNA: TGTGCCAGTAGTATAAAGAACACTGAAGCTTTCTTT. Protein product: CASSIKNTEAFF.

The chain has TRBV6-5 and TRBJ2-4, with D possibly TRBD1 on 6 matching bases. The CDR3 has 13 amino acids. Germline CDR1 MNHEY, CDR2 SVGAGI. V was cut by 0 bases and J by 8 bases, with 8 bases left in between. CDR3 sequence (DNA): TGTGCCAGCAGTTACTCCCGACAGGACATTCAGTACTTC. This codes for CASSYSRQDIQYF.

This clonotype appeared many times. V and J are TRBV6-1 and TRBJ2-3; tentatively, D is TRBD1 or TRBD2 (6 bases each). In germline, CDR1 is MNHNS, CDR2 SASEGT. Trimming took 8 bases from V and 0 from J, leaving 12 bases between them. The length of the CDR3 is 14 residues. The CDR3 sequence: CASSRGASTDTQYF. The CDR3 DNA reads TGTGCCAGCTCAAGGGGGGCTAGCACAGATACGCAGTATTTT.

The table lists this clonotype with a few counts. J is TRBJ2-5 and V is TRBV20-1; D remains unclear. In germline, CDR1 is DFQATT, CDR2 SNEGSKA (reference sequence). The CDR3 covers 14 residues. Trimming left V 3 bases short and J 4 bases short, with 15 bases between. The CDR3 nucleotides read TGCAGTGCTAGGGCGGTAGAGGTTGCAGAGACCCAGTACTTC. This codes for CSARAVEVAETQYF.

This clonotype was found many times. This chain links TRBV11-2 with TRBJ2-4; tentative D call: TRBD1 (6 bases). Trimming cost V 5 bases and J 6 bases, with 8 bases left between them. Germline V CDR1 and CDR2: SGHAT, FQNNGV. The CDR3 runs to 12 residues. In nucleotides, the CDR3 is TGTGCCAGCAGCCCGACAGGAAACATTCAGTACTTC. Its protein is CASSPTGNIQYF.

This clonotype was detected many times. The CDR3 region is CASSVSGTYTDTQYF. As DNA, the CDR3 is TGTGCCAGCAGCGTTTCCGGGACTTACACAGATACGCAGTATTTT. The chain has TRBV11-3 and TRBJ2-3; perhaps TRBD2 as D (6 bases). CDR3 size: 15 residues. Germline CDR1 is SGHNT and CDR2 is YENEEA. V was pared by 5 bases and J by 2 bases, with 14 bases between.

In this sample, this clonotype turned up many times. This chain links TRBV6-1 with TRBJ2-2; possible D gene TRBD1, 5 bases. V shed 5 bases and J shed 3 bases, with 7 bases lying between them. The CDR3 contains 13 residues. Germline CDR1 MNHNS, CDR2 SASEGT. The CDR3 bases are TGTGCCAGCAGTAAGACAGACACCGGGGAGCTGTTTTTT. Its protein is CASSKTDTGELFF.

V is TRBV5-1 and J is TRBJ1-2; 8 bases map to TRBD1. CDR1 and CDR2 (germline): SGHRS, YFSETQ. The CDR3 has 16 residues. Unmatched junction bases numbered 12, after V lost 4 bases and J lost 4 bases. The CDR3 spells CASSLGQGSPFYGYTF. CDR3 sequence (DNA): TGCGCCAGCAGCCTTGGACAGGGTAGTCCTTTCTATGGCTACACCTTC.